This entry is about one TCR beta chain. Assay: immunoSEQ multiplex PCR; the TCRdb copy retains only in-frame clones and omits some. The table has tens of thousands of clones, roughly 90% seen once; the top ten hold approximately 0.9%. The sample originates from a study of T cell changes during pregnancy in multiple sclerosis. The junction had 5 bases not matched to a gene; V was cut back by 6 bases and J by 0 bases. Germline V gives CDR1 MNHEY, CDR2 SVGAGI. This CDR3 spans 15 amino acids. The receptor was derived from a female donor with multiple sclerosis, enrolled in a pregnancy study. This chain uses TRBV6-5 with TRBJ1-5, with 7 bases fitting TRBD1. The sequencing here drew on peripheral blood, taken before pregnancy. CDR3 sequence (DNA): TGTGCCAGCAGCTCCGGGACAGCTAGCAATCAGCCCCAGCATTTT. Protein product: CASSSGTASNQPQHF.